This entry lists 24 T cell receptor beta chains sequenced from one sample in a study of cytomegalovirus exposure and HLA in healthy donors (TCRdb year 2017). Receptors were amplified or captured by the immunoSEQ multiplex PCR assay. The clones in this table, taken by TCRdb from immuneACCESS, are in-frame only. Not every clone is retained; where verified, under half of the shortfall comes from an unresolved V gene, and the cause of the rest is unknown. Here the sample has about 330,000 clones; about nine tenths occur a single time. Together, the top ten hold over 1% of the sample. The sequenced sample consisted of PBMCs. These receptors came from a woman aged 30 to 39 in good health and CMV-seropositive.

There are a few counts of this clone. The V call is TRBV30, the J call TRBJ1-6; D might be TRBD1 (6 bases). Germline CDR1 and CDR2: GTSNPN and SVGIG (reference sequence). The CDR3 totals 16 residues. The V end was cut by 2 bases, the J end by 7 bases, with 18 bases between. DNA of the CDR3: TGTGCCTGGAGTTCGGCCCCGGACAGTAGGAATTCACCCCTCCACTTT. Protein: CAWSSAPDSRNSPLHF.

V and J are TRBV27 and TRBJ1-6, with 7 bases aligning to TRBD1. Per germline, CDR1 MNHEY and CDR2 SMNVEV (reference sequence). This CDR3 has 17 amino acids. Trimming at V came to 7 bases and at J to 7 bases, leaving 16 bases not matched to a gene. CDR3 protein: CASTQALPGQRNSPLHF. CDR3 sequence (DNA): TGTGCCAGCACCCAAGCTCTCCCGGGACAGAGGAATTCACCCCTCCACTTT.

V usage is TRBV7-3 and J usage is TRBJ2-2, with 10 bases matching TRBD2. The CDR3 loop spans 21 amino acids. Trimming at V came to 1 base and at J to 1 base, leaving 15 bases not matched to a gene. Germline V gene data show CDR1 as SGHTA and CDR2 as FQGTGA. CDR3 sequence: CASSLRGGASGGRQNTGELFF. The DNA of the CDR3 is TGTGCCAGCAGCTTAAGAGGAGGGGCTAGCGGGGGACGGCAGAACACCGGGGAGCTGTTTTTT.

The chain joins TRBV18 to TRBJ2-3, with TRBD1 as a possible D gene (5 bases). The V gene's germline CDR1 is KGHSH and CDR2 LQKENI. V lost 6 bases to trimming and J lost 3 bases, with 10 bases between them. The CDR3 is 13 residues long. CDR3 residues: CASSTAPTDTQYF. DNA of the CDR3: TGTGCCAGCTCGACAGCGCCAACAGATACGCAGTATTTT.

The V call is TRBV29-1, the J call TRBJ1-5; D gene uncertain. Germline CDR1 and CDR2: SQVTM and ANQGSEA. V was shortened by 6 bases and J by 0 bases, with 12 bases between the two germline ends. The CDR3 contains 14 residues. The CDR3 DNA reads TGCAGCGTGAAATGGCCAGATAGCAATCAGCCCCAGCATTTT. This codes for CSVKWPDSNQPQHF.

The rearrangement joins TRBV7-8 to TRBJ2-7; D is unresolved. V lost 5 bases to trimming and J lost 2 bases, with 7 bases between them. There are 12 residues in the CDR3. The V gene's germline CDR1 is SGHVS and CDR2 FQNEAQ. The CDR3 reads CASSPRTYEQYF. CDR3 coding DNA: TGTGCCAGCAGCCCCCGGACCTACGAGCAGTACTTC.

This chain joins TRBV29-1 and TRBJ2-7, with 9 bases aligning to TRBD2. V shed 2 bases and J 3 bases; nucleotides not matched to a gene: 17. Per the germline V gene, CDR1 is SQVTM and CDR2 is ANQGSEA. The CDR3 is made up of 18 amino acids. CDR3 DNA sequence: TGCAGCGTTGAAAAATTCGAGTCCGTAGCGGGGGCCTACTACGAGCAGTACTTC. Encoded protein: CSVEKFESVAGAYYEQYF.

Here the CDR3 DNA reads TGTGCCAGCAGTTTAGATCCGGGACTAGCGGGAGGGTCCTCCTACAATGAGCAGTTCTTC. Translation gives CASSLDPGLAGGSSYNEQFF. The rearrangement uses TRBV27 and TRBJ2-1; 16 bases map to TRBD2. The germline CDR1 and CDR2 sequences are MNHEY and SMNVEV (reference sequence). Trimming at V came to 2 bases and at J to 0 bases, leaving 7 bases not matched to a gene. The CDR3 covers 20 residues.

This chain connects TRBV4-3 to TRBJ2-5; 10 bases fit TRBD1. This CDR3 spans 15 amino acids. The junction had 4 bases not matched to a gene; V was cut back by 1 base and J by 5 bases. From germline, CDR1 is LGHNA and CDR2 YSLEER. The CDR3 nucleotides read TGCGCCAGCAGCCAAGGGACAGGGGGGAGGGAGACCCAGTACTTC. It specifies CASSQGTGGRETQYF.

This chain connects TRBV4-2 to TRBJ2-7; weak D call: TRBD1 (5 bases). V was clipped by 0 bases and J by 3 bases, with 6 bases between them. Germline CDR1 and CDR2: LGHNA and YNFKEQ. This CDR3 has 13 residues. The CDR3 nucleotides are TGTGCCAGCAGCCAAGACCAGGGCTACGAGCAGTACTTC. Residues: CASSQDQGYEQYF.

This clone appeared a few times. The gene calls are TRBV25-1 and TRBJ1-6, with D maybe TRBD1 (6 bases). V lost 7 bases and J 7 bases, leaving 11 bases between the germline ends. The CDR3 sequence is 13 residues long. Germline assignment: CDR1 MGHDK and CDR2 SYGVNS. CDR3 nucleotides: TGTGCCAGCACACAGGGAGAGAATTCACCCCTCCACTTT. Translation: CASTQGENSPLHF.

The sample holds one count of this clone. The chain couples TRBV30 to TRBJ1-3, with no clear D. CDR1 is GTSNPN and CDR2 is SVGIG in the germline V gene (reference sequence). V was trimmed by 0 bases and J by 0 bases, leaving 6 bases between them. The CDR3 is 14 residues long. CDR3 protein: CAWSVPSSGNTIYF. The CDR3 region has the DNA TGTGCCTGGAGTGTACCCAGCTCTGGAAACACCATATATTTT.

CDR3 nucleotide sequence: TGTGCCAGCATAGCGGGAGGGCCTCCCGAGACCCAGTACTTC. It encodes CASIAGGPPETQYF. The rearrangement joins TRBV6-1 to TRBJ2-5; TRBD2 agrees at 11 bases. Germline V gene sequence: CDR1 MNHNS, CDR2 SASEGT. With V trimmed by 7 bases and J by 5 bases, 6 bases remained unmatched. CDR3 length: 14 amino acids.

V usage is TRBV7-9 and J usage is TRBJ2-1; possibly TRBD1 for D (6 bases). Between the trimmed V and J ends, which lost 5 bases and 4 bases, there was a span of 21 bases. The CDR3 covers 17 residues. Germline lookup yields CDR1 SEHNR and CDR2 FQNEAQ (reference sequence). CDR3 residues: CASSPYRPGDIYNEQFF. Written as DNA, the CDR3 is TGTGCCAGCAGCCCTTACCGTCCAGGGGACATATACAATGAGCAGTTCTTC.

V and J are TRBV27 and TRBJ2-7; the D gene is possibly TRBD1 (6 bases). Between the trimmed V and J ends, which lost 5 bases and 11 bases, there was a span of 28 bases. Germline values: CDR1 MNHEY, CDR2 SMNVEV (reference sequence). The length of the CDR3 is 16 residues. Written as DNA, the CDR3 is TGTGCCAGCAGTCGACTCCGGGACACAGTAAGGTTGTTGGAGTACTTC. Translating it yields CASSRLRDTVRLLEYF.

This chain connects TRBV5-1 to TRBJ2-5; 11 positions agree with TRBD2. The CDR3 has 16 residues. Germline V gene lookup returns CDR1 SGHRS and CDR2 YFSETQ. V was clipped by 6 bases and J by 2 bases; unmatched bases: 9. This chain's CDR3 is CASKSQLAGVQETQYF. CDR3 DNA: TGCGCCAGCAAGTCCCAACTAGCGGGAGTGCAAGAGACCCAGTACTTC.

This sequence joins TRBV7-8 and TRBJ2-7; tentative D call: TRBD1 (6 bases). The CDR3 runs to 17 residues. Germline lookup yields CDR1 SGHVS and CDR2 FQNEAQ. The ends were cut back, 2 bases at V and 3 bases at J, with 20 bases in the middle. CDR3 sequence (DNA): TGTGCCAGCAGCTTAAGGGTTCCCACAGGGAAACTCTACGAGCAGTACTTC. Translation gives CASSLRVPTGKLYEQYF.

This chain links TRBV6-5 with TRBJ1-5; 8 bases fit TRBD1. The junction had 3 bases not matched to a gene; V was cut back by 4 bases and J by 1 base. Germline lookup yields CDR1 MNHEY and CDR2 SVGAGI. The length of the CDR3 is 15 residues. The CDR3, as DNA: TGTGCCAGCAGTTCCAGACAGGGGAGCAATCAGCCCCAGCATTTT. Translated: CASSSRQGSNQPQHF.

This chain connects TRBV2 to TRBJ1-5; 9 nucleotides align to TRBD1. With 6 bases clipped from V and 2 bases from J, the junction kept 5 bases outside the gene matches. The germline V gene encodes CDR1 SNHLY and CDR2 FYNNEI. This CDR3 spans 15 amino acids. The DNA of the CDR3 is TGTGCCAGCAGGGAACAGGGGGCAGGCAATCAGCCCCAGCATTTT. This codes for CASREQGAGNQPQHF.

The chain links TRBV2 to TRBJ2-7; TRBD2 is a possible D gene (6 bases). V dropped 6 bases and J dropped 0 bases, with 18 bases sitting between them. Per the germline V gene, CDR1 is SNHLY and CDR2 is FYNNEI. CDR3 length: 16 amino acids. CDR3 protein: CASRADLGGSSYEQYF. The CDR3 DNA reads TGTGCCAGCAGGGCCGATCTTGGAGGGAGCTCCTACGAGCAGTACTTC.

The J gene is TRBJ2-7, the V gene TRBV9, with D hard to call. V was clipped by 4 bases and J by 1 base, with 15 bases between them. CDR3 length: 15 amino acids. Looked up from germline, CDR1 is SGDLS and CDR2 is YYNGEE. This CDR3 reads CASSPRHELSYEQYF. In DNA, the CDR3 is TGTGCCAGCAGCCCTCGACACGAACTTTCCTACGAGCAGTACTTC.

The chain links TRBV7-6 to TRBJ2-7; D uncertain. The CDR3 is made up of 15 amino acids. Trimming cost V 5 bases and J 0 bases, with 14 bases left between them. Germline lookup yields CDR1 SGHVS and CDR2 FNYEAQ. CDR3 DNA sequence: TGTGCCAGCAGCCGTAGGCTCCTAAGCTCCTACGAGCAGTACTTC. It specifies CASSRRLLSSYEQYF.

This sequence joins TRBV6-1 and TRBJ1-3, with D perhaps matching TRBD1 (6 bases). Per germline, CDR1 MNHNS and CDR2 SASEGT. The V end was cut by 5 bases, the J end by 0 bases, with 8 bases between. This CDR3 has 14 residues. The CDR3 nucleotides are TGTGCCAGCAGTAAAGGGGGCTCTGGAAACACCATATATTTT. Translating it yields CASSKGGSGNTIYF.

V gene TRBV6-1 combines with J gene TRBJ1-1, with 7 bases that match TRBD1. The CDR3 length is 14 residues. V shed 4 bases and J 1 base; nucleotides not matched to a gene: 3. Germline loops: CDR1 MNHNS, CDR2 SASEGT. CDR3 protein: CASSVNRGNTEAFF. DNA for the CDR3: TGTGCCAGCAGTGTGAACAGGGGGAACACTGAAGCTTTCTTT.